This T cell receptor (beta chain) was sequenced during a study of blood T cell repertoires in COVID-19. Study information: The origin of the acute and convalescent COVID-19 samples was the United States, Italy and Spain. Nucleic acid was either cDNA or gDNA, and it came from T cells, B-cell-depleted T cells, or PBMCs.

This CDR3 is built from 16 residues. The ends were cut back, 2 bases at V and 0 bases at J, with 14 bases in the middle. Germline V gene sequence: CDR1 ENHRY, CDR2 SYGVKD. The method was immunoSEQ multiplex PCR; TCRdb's version includes in-frame clones alone and lacks a portion of them. The data show about 420,000 clones, 85% to 90% seen once. Sequencing input: peripheral blood. This TCR was sampled from a man between 18 and 29 years old with COVID-19, enrolled during active disease. The J gene is TRBJ2-7, the V gene TRBV10-3; perhaps TRBD1 as D (5 bases). The CDR3 DNA reads TGTGCCATCAGTGAGGGGTGGACATCGAGCTCCTACGAGCAGTACTTC. Translated: CAISEGWTSSSYEQYF.